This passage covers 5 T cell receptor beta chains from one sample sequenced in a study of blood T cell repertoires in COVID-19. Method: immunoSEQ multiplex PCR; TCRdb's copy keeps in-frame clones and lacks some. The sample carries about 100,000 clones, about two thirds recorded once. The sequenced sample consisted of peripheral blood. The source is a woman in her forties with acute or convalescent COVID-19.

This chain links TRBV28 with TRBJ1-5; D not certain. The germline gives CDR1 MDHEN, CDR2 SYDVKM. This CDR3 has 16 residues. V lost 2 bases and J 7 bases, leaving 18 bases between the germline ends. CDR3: CASSLEPSQRTQPQHF. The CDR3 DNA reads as TGTGCCAGCAGTTTAGAACCGAGCCAACGCACCCAGCCCCAGCATTTT.

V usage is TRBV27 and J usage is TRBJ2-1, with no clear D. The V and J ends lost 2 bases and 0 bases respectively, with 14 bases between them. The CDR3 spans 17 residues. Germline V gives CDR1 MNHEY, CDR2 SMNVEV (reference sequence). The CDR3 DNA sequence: TGTGCCAGCAGTTTACCACCTCAGGTCAGCTCCTACAATGAGCAGTTCTTC. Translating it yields CASSLPPQVSSYNEQFF.

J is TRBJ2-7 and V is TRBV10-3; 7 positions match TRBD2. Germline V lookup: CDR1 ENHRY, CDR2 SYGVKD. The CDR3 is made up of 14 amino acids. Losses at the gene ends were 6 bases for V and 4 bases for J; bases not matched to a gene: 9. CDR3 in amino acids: CAIRREGIEYEQYF. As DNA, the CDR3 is TGTGCCATCAGGAGGGAGGGTATCGAGTACGAGCAGTACTTC.

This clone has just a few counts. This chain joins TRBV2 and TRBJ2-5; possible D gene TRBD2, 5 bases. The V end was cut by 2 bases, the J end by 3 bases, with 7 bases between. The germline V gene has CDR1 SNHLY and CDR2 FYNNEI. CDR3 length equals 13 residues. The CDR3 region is CASSENGEETQYF. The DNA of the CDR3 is TGTGCCAGCAGTGAAAACGGGGAAGAGACCCAGTACTTC.

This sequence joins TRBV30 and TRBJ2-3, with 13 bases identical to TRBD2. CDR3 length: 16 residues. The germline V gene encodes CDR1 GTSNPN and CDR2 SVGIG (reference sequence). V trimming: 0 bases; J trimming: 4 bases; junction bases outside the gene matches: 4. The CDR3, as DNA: TGTGCCTGGAGTGTTAGGACTAGCGGGGGTGCAGATACGCAGTATTTT. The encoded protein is CAWSVRTSGGADTQYF.